Each of the 13 T cell receptor beta chains below was sequenced from the same sample in a study of control samples from healthy donors and cancer patients. Some clones are missing from TCRdb's copy, which holds only in-frame ones; the method was immunoSEQ multiplex PCR. In the table there are 100,000 to 150,000 clones, around 92% of which are singletons. The specimen was blood. These receptors all come from a woman between 50 and 59 years old in good health.

The chain couples TRBV6-5 to TRBJ1-1, with D hard to call. V gave up 0 bases and J gave up 6 bases, with 11 bases separating them. CDR3 length equals 14 residues. Germline V gene sequence: CDR1 MNHEY, CDR2 SVGAGI. CDR3: CASSYSGLSPEAFF. In DNA form, the CDR3 reads TGTGCCAGCAGTTACTCGGGTCTAAGCCCTGAAGCTTTCTTT.

This chain connects TRBV9 to TRBJ2-5; 8 bases fit TRBD2. J lost 1 base, V lost 2 bases, and 4 bases had no gene match. The CDR3 is made up of 15 amino acids. Germline V gene sequence: CDR1 SGDLS, CDR2 YYNGEE. CDR3 bases: TGTGCCAGCAGCGTGGCGGGAGGACCCCAAGAGACCCAGTACTTC. This encodes CASSVAGGPQETQYF. The full variable domain, completed using reference TRBV9 and TRBJ2-5, is DSGVTQTPKHLITATGQRVTLRCSPRSGDLSVYWYQQSLDQGLQFLIQYYNGEERAKGNILERFSAQQFPDLHSELNLSSLELGDSALYFCASSVAGGPQETQYFGPGTRLLVL.

This clone was picked up one time. V and J are TRBV5-5 and TRBJ2-1; D remains ambiguous. V lost 7 bases to trimming and J lost 8 bases, with 19 bases between them. Germline V gene lookup returns CDR1 SGHKS and CDR2 YYEKEE (reference sequence). The CDR3 spans 14 residues. For the CDR3, the DNA is TGTGCCAGCGTTGCCAGAGGTCACATCGATGAGCAGTTCTTC. This codes for CASVARGHIDEQFF.

V gene TRBV28 combines with J gene TRBJ2-3; 9 bases map to TRBD2. This CDR3 comprises 14 residues. Germline lookup yields CDR1 MDHEN and CDR2 SYDVKM. The V and J ends lost 4 bases and 3 bases, in that order; junction bases with no gene match: 2. This chain's CDR3 is CASSSAGGTDTQYF. DNA for the CDR3: TGTGCCAGCAGTTCTGCGGGAGGGACAGATACGCAGTATTTT.

This chain joins TRBV5-6 and TRBJ1-3; D is possibly TRBD1 (5 bases). There are 15 residues in the CDR3. Germline-derived CDR1 and CDR2 are SGHDT and YYEEEE. V was clipped by 4 bases and J by 4 bases, with 15 bases between them. In DNA form, the CDR3 reads TGTGCCAGCAGCCCCCGAGGGGCGCAGGGAAACACCATATATTTT. Its protein is CASSPRGAQGNTIYF.

This chain joins TRBV3-1 (or the pseudogene TRBV3-2) and TRBJ1-4; D gene ambiguous. Trimming took 3 bases from V and 13 from J, leaving 15 bases between them. CDR1 and CDR2 (germline): LGHDT, YNNKEL (reference sequence). CDR3 length equals 13 residues. CDR3 in amino acids: CASSHSPAWGLFF. CDR3 sequence (DNA): TGTGCCAGCAGCCACTCCCCGGCTTGGGGACTGTTTTTT.

The J gene is TRBJ1-1, the V gene TRBV5-1; no reliable D call. The CDR3 consists of 13 residues. V lost 1 base and J 7 bases, leaving 11 bases between the germline ends. CDR1 and CDR2 from the germline V gene are SGHRS and YFSETQ. CDR3 nucleotides: TGCGCCAGCAGCTTGAGTAAGTTGGGTGAAGCTTTCTTT. As protein: CASSLSKLGEAFF.

The V call is TRBV6-5, the J call TRBJ2-2; 12 nucleotides match TRBD2. The V gene end was trimmed by 5 bases and the J gene end by 7 bases; junction bases not matched to a gene: 5. This CDR3 is 15 amino acids long. Germline-derived CDR1 and CDR2 are MNHEY and SVGAGI. The CDR3 coding sequence is TGTGCCAGCAGTCCTAGCGGGAGGGCCCACGGGGAGCTGTTTTTT. Amino acid sequence: CASSPSGRAHGELFF.

The chain employs TRBV2 and TRBJ1-2, with unresolved D. The CDR3 extends over 14 amino acids. V was cut by 1 base and J by 2 bases, with 8 bases left in between. Germline V CDR1 and CDR2: SNHLY, FYNNEI. The CDR3 DNA sequence: TGTGCCAGCAGTGAAGAGGGTCCCAACTATGGCTACACCTTC. It translates to CASSEEGPNYGYTF.

The chain recombines TRBV29-1 with TRBJ2-7; D remains ambiguous. CDR1 and CDR2 from the germline V gene are SQVTM and ANQGSEA. Between the trimmed V and J ends, which lost 0 bases and 0 bases, there was a span of 15 bases. The CDR3 has 16 amino acids. This chain's CDR3 is CSVEEVGVGRSYEQYF. CDR3 nucleotide sequence: TGCAGCGTTGAAGAGGTTGGTGTCGGCCGCTCCTACGAGCAGTACTTC.

The V gene is TRBV5-1, the J gene TRBJ2-3; D perhaps matches TRBD1 (5 bases). V was cut by 1 base and J by 0 bases, with 9 bases left in between. The CDR3 length is 15 residues. Germline V gene data show CDR1 as SGHRS and CDR2 as YFSETQ. This CDR3 reads CASSLTTASTDTQYF. CDR3 coding DNA: TGCGCCAGCAGCTTGACGACAGCTAGCACAGATACGCAGTATTTT.

The rearrangement uses TRBV29-1 and TRBJ2-1; 8 bases line up with TRBD2. CDR3 size: 14 residues. Germline loops: CDR1 SQVTM, CDR2 ANQGSEA. J was trimmed by 1 base and V by 5 bases; bases with no gene match: 4. The CDR3 sequence: CSVTGGVSYNEQFF. CDR3 sequence (DNA): TGCAGCGTTACGGGAGGGGTTTCCTACAATGAGCAGTTCTTC.

The rearrangement uses TRBV20-1 and TRBJ1-1; a possible D gene is TRBD1 (5 bases). This CDR3 spans 11 amino acids. Germline V lookup: CDR1 DFQATT, CDR2 SNEGSKA (reference sequence). With 4 bases removed from V and 4 bases from J, the gap between germline ends came to 7 bases. For the CDR3, the DNA is TGCAGTGCTACGGGGCCCACTGAAGCTTTCTTT. This translates into CSATGPTEAFF.